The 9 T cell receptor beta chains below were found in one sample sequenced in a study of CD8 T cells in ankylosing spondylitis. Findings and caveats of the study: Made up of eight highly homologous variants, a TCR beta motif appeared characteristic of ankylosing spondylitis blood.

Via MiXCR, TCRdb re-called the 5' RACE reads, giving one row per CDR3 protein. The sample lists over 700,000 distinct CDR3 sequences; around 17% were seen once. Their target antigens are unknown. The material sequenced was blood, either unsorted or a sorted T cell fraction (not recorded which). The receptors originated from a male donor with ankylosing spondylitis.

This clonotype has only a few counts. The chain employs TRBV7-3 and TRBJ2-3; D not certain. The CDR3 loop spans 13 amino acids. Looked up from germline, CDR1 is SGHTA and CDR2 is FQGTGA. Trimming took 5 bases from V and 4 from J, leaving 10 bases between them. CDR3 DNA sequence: TGTGCCAGCAGCCTCCCCCCCGCAGATACGCAGTATTTT. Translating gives CASSLPPADTQYF.

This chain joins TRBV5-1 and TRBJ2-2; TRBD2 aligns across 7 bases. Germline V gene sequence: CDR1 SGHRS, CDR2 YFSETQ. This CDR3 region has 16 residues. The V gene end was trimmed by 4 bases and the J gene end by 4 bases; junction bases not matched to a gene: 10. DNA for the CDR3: TGCGCCAGCAGCCCGACTAGCAGAGGAGCCACCGGGGAGCTGTTTTTT. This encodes CASSPTSRGATGELFF.

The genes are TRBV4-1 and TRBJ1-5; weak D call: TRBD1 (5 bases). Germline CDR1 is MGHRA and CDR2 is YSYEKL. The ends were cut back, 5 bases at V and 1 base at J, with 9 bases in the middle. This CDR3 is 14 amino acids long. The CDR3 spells CASSYDRSNQPQHF. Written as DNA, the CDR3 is TGCGCCAGCAGCTATGACAGAAGCAATCAGCCCCAGCATTTT.

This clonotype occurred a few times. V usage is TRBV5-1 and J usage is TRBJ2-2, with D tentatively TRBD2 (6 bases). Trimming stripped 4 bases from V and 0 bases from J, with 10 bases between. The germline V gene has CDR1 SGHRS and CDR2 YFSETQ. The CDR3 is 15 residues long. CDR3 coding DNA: TGCGCCAGCAGCACGGGACTTACGAACACCGGGGAGCTGTTTTTT. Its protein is CASSTGLTNTGELFF.

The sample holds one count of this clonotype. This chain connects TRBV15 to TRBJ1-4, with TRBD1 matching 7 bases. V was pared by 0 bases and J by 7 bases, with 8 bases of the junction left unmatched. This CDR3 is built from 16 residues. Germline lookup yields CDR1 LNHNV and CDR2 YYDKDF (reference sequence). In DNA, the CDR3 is TGTGCCACCAGCAGAGAGGGCAAGGGGGCGCTTGAAAAACTGTTTTTT. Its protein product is CATSREGKGALEKLFF.

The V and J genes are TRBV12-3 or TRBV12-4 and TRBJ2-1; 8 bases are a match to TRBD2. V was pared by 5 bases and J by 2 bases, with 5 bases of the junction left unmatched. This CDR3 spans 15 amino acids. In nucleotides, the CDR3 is TGTGCCAGCAGTCCCATAGCGGGGCCCTACAATGAGCAGTTCTTC. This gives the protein CASSPIAGPYNEQFF.

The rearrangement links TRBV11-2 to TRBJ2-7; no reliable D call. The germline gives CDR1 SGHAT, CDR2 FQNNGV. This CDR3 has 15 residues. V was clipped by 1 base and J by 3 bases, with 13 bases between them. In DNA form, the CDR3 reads TGTGCCAGCAGCTTAGTCGGGCAGTTAGGCTACGAGCAGTACTTC. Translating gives CASSLVGQLGYEQYF.

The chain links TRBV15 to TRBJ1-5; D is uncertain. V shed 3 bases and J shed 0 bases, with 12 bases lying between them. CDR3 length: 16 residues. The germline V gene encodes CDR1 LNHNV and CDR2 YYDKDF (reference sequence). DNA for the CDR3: TGTGCCACCAGCAGGTACAGATCAGATAGCAATCAGCCCCAGCATTTT. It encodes CATSRYRSDSNQPQHF.

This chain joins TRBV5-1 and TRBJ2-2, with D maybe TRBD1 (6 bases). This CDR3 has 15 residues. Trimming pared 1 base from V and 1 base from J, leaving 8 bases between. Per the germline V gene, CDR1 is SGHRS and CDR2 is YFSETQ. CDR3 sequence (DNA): TGCGCCAGCAGCTTGTTACAGGGGAACACCGGGGAGCTGTTTTTT. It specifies CASSLLQGNTGELFF.